This T cell receptor (beta chain) is from a study of beta chain features in type 1 diabetes (dated by TCRdb to the late 2010s). Background for the entire study: Patients and healthy donors did not differ in mean age, gender distribution, total cell number or subset yield. A total of 90 million to 140 million sorted cells were examined across all samples, and RNA yield correlated strongly with the number of cells per subset. The study compared the TCRB repertoires of sorted circulating CD4+ T cell subsets in recently diagnosed type 1 diabetes patients with those in matched healthy donors. Regulatory and stem cell-like memory subsets were isolated from only 8 patients and roughly 8 healthy donors, whereas naive and central memory subsets came from all 28 donors. The paper as a whole reports these results and caveats: Naive, central memory and regulatory TCRB repertoires appeared to be more similar among patients than among healthy donors. Because cDNA rather than genomic DNA was sequenced, highly expressing activated cells could have been over-represented, although no difference in activation and CD3 levels was found between groups. In all four CD4+ subsets, TCRB CDR3 length was moderately but significantly shorter in type 1 diabetes patients. Shorter templates might have been favored by PCR, but patient and control samples were amplified and corrected together, so both groups would have been affected equally by any skew. Only small numbers of individuals were included in the HLA sub-analyses, which left unresolved whether HLA type had any influence on TCRB rearrangement. Patients with type 1 diabetes made fewer insertions and deleted more nucleotides at VDJ recombination sites, implying thymic rearrangement abnormalities.

A single peripheral blood draw of approximately 100 mL on average was collected from each donor into heparinised tubes. A BD FACSAria II was used to sort naive, central memory, regulatory and stem cell-like memory CD4+ T cells with a panel that included CD45RO, CCR7, CD25, CD127, CD95 and CD27. A purity above 98% was achieved for all sorted populations. PBMCs were isolated immediately by Lymphoprep density gradient centrifugation and stained directly without culture. To minimize batch effects, samples were stained and sorted in pairs, one healthy donor with one patient per experiment. Note on this clone: The specificity of this receptor is unknown. No much larger clone is present one base from it, and per-base qualities are unavailable.

All of the isolated RNA was reverse transcribed with the High Capacity cDNA Reverse Transcription Kit, so expressed TCRB transcripts were sequenced. Deep immunoSEQ sequencing was applied to naive, central memory and regulatory T cell samples, giving an average of approximately 3.8 million total reads per sample. Sorted cells were lysed in RLT buffer, and RNA was extracted using DNase-treated RNeasy Micro or Mini kits according to cell number. Each cell subset was processed separately to prevent cross-contamination, with patient and healthy donor samples processed together. The immunoSEQ multiplex PCR was used to amplify TCRB sequences from cDNA, yielding 87-bp fragments that span the CDR3 region. The amplicons were sequenced using the Illumina HiSeq platform. The authors' pipeline ran thus. Synthetic template baselines were used to correct PCR bias computationally, reads within Hamming distance 2 were collapsed, and singletons that could not be merged were discarded. Reads were aligned to IMGT to assign V, D and J genes, CDR3 length, and insertions or deletions at six rearrangement sites. Clonotype counts were normalized to sorted cell number within each subset before computing true diversity and Gini coefficients with the tcR R package. The overlap coefficient, calculated on TCRB nucleotide sequences, was used to quantify repertoire sharing. TCRdb carries this immuneACCESS record with in-frame sequences only. Its versions omit some clonotypes, under half of them owing to an unresolved V gene in the studies checked, with the rest unexplained. The V and J calls and the clone size are those of that table, but D and trimming were determined from the DNA. This sample gives 100,000 to 150,000 clones in total; around 10% of them show up just once. In total, the top ten clones hold approximately 0.7% of the sample.

CDR1 and CDR2 are drawn from the germline V gene: SNHLY, FYNNEI. Reading from cysteine to phenylalanine, the CDR3 counts 15 amino acids. Only CDR3 DNA is held: 45 bases, read in frame from base 1. V lost 5 bases and J lost 7 bases, and the count of bases not matched to a germline gene is 6. This clonotype was sampled from a young man with type 1 diabetes. The sequenced sample consisted of central memory CD4+ T cells from blood. This receptor chain uses TRBV2 and TRBJ1-6; TRBD1 matches 9 bases in the middle. In nucleotide form, the sequence is TGTGCCAGCAGTCCGACAGGGGGGCGGAATTCACCCCTCCACTTT. The translation is CASSPTGGRNSPLHF.